These T cell receptor beta chains were read from a single sample in a study of T-cell reconstitution after alpha-beta-depleted transplantation in children. TCRdb processed the PCR reads anew with MiXCR; each CDR3 protein has one entry. Of roughly 200,000 distinct CDR3 sequences in the sample, under 8.5% were seen once. The sequencing here drew on PBMCs, taken before TCRalphabeta/CD19-depleted stem cell transplant. These receptors all stem from a boy aged 2 to 10 with acute lymphoblastic leukemia, due to receive a stem cell transplant. Both conserved end residues are part of each CDR3.

v_call	j_call	cdr3_aa
TRBV20-1	TRBJ2-7	CSALASPPTGSYEQYF
TRBV29-1	TRBJ2-2	CSVASGNTGELFF
TRBV28	TRBJ1-3	CASSHKSGYGNTIYF
TRBV5-1	TRBJ2-7	CASSPSSGTSYEQYF
TRBV20-1	TRBJ2-5	CSANTGGGSQETQYF
TRBV6-5	TRBJ1-4	CASSYRRGNEKLFF
TRBV18	TRBJ2-1	CASSTPKTGRYNEQFF
TRBV28	TRBJ2-2	CASSLTRTGELFF
TRBV29-1	TRBJ2-5	CSAGGEPSQETQYF
TRBV5-6	TRBJ2-3	CASSRQGSTDTQYF
TRBV20-1	TRBJ2-3	CSARGLSGVTSTDTQYF
TRBV13	TRBJ2-4	CAAGSKYDKNIQYF
TRBV6-1	TRBJ2-7	CASSQTGGSYEQYF
TRBV25-1	TRBJ2-7	CASSDPRQGAYEQYF
TRBV12-3/TRBV12-4	TRBJ2-1	CASRPGHLYNEQFF
TRBV27	TRBJ2-1	CASSSQGNSYNEQFF
TRBV12-3/TRBV12-4	TRBJ1-1	CASTRNTEAFF
TRBV20-1	TRBJ2-1	CSARGGQYNEQFF
TRBV28	TRBJ2-1	CASSWGWQGAFLGEQFF
TRBV11-1	TRBJ2-5	CASSLGGYSGRPREETQYF
TRBV12-3/TRBV12-4	TRBJ2-1	CASSLQGLNNEQFF
TRBV20-1	TRBJ2-7	CSARDRAGFSYEQYF
TRBV20-1	TRBJ2-1	CSAGGRAAAYNEQFF
TRBV2	TRBJ1-5	CASSGTADDNQPQHF
TRBV11-2	TRBJ2-3	CASSLGTLGTDTQYF
TRBV18	TRBJ1-1	CASSPPGQGSAEAFF
TRBV2	TRBJ2-3	CASTPGVSTDTQYF
TRBV28	TRBJ1-5	CASSLGNSNQPQHF
TRBV5-1	TRBJ2-3	CASSLVNAPQYF
TRBV2	TRBJ2-3	CARRALARADTQYF
TRBV19	TRBJ2-7	CASSIRDASSYEQYF
TRBV20-1	TRBJ1-5	CSATDGGAGLSQPQHF
TRBV12-3/TRBV12-4	TRBJ2-7	CASSLAPGQAYEQYF
TRBV7-6	TRBJ1-5	CASSLEGRSDQPQHF
TRBV20-1	TRBJ2-1	CSASGPSSGSYNEQFF
TRBV12-3/TRBV12-4	TRBJ1-6	CASRPDRAYNSPLHF
TRBV5-1	TRBJ2-3	CASGPGRLAGSDTQYF
TRBV6-5	TRBJ1-6	CASSWRTTNSPLHF
TRBV12-3/TRBV12-4	TRBJ2-2	CASRNSANTGELFF
TRBV7-2	TRBJ2-5	CASSLAGGKETQYF
TRBV28	TRBJ2-7	CASTLYTGSYEQYF
TRBV12-3/TRBV12-4	TRBJ1-5	CASSHRQEIQPQHF
TRBV5-1	TRBJ2-5	CASSKELQETQYF
TRBV7-9	TRBJ1-1	CASSQPMNTEAFF
TRBV20-1	TRBJ2-3	CSEVTLSTDTQYF